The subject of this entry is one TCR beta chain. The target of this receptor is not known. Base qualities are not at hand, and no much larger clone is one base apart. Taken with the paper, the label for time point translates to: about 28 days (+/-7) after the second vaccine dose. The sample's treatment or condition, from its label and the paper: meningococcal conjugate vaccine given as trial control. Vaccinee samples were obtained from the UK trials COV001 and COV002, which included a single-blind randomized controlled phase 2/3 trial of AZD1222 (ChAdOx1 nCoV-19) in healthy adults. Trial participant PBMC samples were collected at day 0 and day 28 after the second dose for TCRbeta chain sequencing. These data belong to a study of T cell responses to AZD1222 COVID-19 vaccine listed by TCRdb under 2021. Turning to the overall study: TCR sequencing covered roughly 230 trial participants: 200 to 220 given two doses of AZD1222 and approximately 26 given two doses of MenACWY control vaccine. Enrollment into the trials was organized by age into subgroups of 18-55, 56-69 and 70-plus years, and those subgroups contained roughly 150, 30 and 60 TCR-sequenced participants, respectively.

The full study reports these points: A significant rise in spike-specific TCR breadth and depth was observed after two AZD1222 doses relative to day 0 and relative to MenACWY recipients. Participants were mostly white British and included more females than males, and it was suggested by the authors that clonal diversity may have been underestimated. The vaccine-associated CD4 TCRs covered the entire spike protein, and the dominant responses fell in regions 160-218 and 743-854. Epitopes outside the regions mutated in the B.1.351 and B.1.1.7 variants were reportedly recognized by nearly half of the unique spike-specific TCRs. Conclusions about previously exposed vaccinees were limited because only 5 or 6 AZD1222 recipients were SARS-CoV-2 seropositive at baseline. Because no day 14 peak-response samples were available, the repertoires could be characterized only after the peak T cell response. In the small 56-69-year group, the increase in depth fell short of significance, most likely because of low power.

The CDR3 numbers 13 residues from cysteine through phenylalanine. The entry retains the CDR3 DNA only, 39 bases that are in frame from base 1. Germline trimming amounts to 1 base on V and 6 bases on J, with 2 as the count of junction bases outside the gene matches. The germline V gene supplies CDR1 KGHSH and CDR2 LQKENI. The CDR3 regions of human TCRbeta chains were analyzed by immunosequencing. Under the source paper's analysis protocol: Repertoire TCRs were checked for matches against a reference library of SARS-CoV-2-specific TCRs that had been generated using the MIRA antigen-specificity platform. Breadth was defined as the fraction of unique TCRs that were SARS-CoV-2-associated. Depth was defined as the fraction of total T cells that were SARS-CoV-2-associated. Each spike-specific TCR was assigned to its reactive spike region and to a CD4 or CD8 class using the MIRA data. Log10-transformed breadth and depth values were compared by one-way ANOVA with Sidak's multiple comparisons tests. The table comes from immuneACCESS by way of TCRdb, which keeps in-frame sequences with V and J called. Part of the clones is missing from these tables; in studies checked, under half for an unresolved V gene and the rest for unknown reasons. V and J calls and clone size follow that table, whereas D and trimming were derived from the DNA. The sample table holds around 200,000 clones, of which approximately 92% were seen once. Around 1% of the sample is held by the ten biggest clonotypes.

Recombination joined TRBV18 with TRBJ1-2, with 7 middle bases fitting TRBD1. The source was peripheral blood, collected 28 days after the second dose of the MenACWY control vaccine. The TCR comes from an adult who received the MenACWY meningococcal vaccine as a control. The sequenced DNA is TGTGCCAGCTCACCACAGGGGGCAAATGGCTACACCTTC. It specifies CASSPQGANGYTF.